This T cell receptor beta chain was captured in a study of identical twins. V shed 8 bases, J shed 2 bases, and the junction held 0 bases outside the gene matches. The CDR3 has 12 residues. Germline values: CDR1 LNHNV, CDR2 YYDKDF (reference sequence). The study, taken as a whole, reports: Out-of-frame alpha sequences common to twins exhibited a surplus of low generation probability. These conclusions were based on statistical analysis (cross-sectional, not following the same donors).

This clonotype was seen many times. Antigen: not known. Addition of a universal primer site occurred through template switching, and cDNA carried unique molecular identifiers. From the 5' RACE reads, TCRdb called clonotypes with MiXCR, one entry per CDR3 protein. The sample shows fewer than 250,000 distinct CDR3 sequences, 6.5% to 8.5% of them seen only once. The same sample was also used in a study of yellow fever vaccine responses in identical twins.

The TCR was taken from a woman between 18 and 29 years old in good health. The sequenced sample was memory (CD45RO+) T cells sorted from blood. V and J are TRBV15 and TRBJ1-2, with 9 bases identical to TRBD1. The CDR3 DNA reads as TGTGCCACCGGGACAGGGAACTATGGCTACACCTTC. It codes for CATGTGNYGYTF.